The sequence of this T cell receptor beta chain was determined in a study of PD-L1 blockade in urothelial cancer. TCRdb keeps only in-frame clones here, not all; method: immunoSEQ multiplex PCR. The sample gives around 29,000 clones, 84% of which show up once; 2.5% to 3% is in the top ten. Time point in this sample: peripheral blood 6 weeks after treatment start. Trimming took 4 bases from V and 4 from J, leaving 14 bases between them. Germline-derived CDR1 and CDR2 are SGHDT and YYEEEE. This CDR3 is built from 14 residues. This TCR came from a man between 65 and 85 years old with urothelial cancer. The rearrangement uses TRBV5-6 and TRBJ1-2, with D maybe TRBD1 (5 bases). The sample in question was PBMCs, obtained around atezolizumab (anti-PD-L1) treatment. The CDR3 sequence: CASSRRGGAYGYTF. The CDR3 region has the DNA TGTGCCAGCAGCCGGCGGGGTGGGGCCTATGGCTACACCTTC.